The 20 T cell receptor beta chains given below trace back to one sample, sequenced in a study of shared clonotypes between healthy human individuals. TCRdb keeps only in-frame clones here, not all; method: immunoSEQ multiplex PCR. In the table there are more than 2 million clones, about 95% of which are singletons. Naive-designated CD8 cells lacked CD45RO, were positively enriched for CCR7, and omitted terminally differentiated effector memory CD45RA+ cells. What was sequenced was naive CD8+ T cells sorted from blood. These receptors all come from a man aged 18 to 29 in good health.

The V call is TRBV7-9, the J call TRBJ2-1; 9 nucleotides line up with TRBD1. Germline CDR1 reads SEHNR; CDR2 reads FQNEAQ (reference sequence). The CDR3 totals 16 residues. After removal of 2 bases from V and 4 bases from J, the junction contained 6 bases not matched to a gene. This chain's CDR3 is CASSLYIGQGYNEQFF. The CDR3 nucleotides are TGTGCCAGCAGCTTATATATTGGACAGGGGTACAATGAGCAGTTCTTC.

The rearrangement links TRBV21-1 to TRBJ2-7; TRBD2 reflects the table's D call only, with no check against the DNA. TRBV21-1 is tagged as a pseudogene. The CDR3 totals 13 residues. As DNA, the CDR3 is TGTGCCAGCAGCATAGGACTAGGCTACGAGCAGTACTTC. Protein: CASSIGLGYEQYF.

The rearrangement uses TRBV7-8 and TRBJ2-2; tentatively, D is TRBD1 or TRBD2 (5 bases each). Germline-derived CDR1 and CDR2 are SGHVS and FQNEAQ. Trimming shortened V by 2 bases and J by 4 bases, and 14 bases separated the two germline ends. This CDR3 is 16 amino acids long. CDR3 region: CASSLRRGDPTGELFF. The CDR3 DNA sequence: TGTGCCAGCAGCTTACGACGAGGGGACCCCACCGGGGAGCTGTTTTTT.

The chain joins TRBV6-6 to TRBJ2-7, with 11 bases identical to TRBD1. This CDR3 contains 15 residues. The germline gives CDR1 MNHNY, CDR2 SVGAGI (reference sequence). The V segment lost 6 bases and the J segment 4 bases; nucleotides outside the gene matches: 8. The CDR3: CASSPRTGGVYEQYF. The DNA for the CDR3 is TGTGCCAGCAGCCCCAGGACAGGGGGCGTTTACGAGCAGTACTTC.

On this clone: Other nucleotide sequences in the sample specify the same CDR3. The J gene is TRBJ2-1, the V gene TRBV30; D not resolved. This CDR3 has 13 residues. V shed 0 bases and J shed 7 bases, with 10 bases lying between them. Germline lookup yields CDR1 GTSNPN and CDR2 SVGIG (reference sequence). This chain's CDR3 is CAWSVGSPNEQFF. The CDR3 DNA is TGTGCCTGGAGTGTGGGTAGCCCAAATGAGCAGTTCTTC.

This CDR3 reads CASSQEIDYGYTF. CDR3 nucleotides: TGCGCCAGCAGCCAAGAAATCGACTATGGCTACACCTTC. The gene calls are TRBV4-1 and TRBJ1-2; D not resolved. Trimming removed 0 bases at V and 3 bases at J, with 5 bases between. Germline CDR1 and CDR2: MGHRA and YSYEKL. The CDR3 extends over 13 amino acids.

This chain connects TRBV5-1 to TRBJ1-2; D unclear. This CDR3 has 15 amino acids. Germline V gene sequence: CDR1 SGHRS, CDR2 YFSETQ. The V end was cut by 4 bases, the J end by 4 bases, with 17 bases between. CDR3 amino acids: CASSPEWEGRYGYTF. CDR3 nucleotide sequence: TGCGCCAGCAGCCCCGAATGGGAGGGCCGCTATGGCTACACCTTC. Combining the CDR3 with reference TRBV5-1 and TRBJ1-2 gives the whole variable domain KAGVTQTPRYLIKTRGQQVTLSCSPISGHRSVSWYQQTPGQGLQFLFEYFSETQRNKGNFPGRFSGRQFSNSRSEMNVSTLELGDSALYLCASSPEWEGRYGYTFGSGTRLTVV.

The V call is TRBV28, the J call TRBJ1-1, with D perhaps matching TRBD1 (6 bases). Deletions cut 3 bases from V and 4 bases from J, with 12 bases between. CDR1 and CDR2 from the germline V gene are MDHEN and SYDVKM. There are 14 residues in the CDR3. As DNA, the CDR3 is TGTGCCAGCAGTTTTGCAGTAGGGGGCACTGAAGCTTTCTTT. Protein sequence: CASSFAVGGTEAFF.

The chain combines TRBV7-6 with TRBJ1-2; 11 bases align to TRBD1. J gave up 6 bases and V 4 bases, and 7 bases lay outside the gene matches. Germline V gene data show CDR1 as SGHVS and CDR2 as FNYEAQ. The CDR3 has 15 residues. CDR3 in amino acids: CASSSLDRGLDGYTF. CDR3 DNA: TGTGCCAGCAGCTCTCTGGACAGGGGGCTCGATGGCTACACCTTC.

V and J are TRBV29-1 and TRBJ1-4; D unclear. This CDR3 has 13 residues. CDR1 is SQVTM, CDR2 ANQGSEA, per germline. Trimming pared 5 bases from V and 1 base from J, leaving 8 bases between. The CDR3 loop reads CSVFAETNEKLFF. The CDR3 DNA is TGCAGCGTTTTCGCAGAAACTAATGAAAAACTGTTTTTT. Full variable domain (outside the CDR3, taken from reference TRBV29-1 and TRBJ1-4): SAVISQKPSRDICQRGTSLTIQCQVDSQVTMMFWYRQQPGQSLTLIATANQGSEATYESGFVIDKFPISRPNLTFSTLTVSNMSPEDSSIYLCSVFAETNEKLFFGSGTQLSVL.

The chain combines TRBV9 with TRBJ2-7; no clear D. V gave up 6 bases and J gave up 7 bases, with 11 bases separating them. Per the germline V gene, CDR1 is SGDLS and CDR2 is YYNGEE. The CDR3 loop spans 11 amino acids. Written as DNA, the CDR3 is TGTGCCAGCACCGTTGTGGGGGAGCAGTACTTC. Amino acid sequence: CASTVVGEQYF. Combining the CDR3 with reference TRBV9 and TRBJ2-7 gives the whole variable domain DSGVTQTPKHLITATGQRVTLRCSPRSGDLSVYWYQQSLDQGLQFLIQYYNGEERAKGNILERFSAQQFPDLHSELNLSSLELGDSALYFCASTVVGEQYFGPGTRLTVT.

The chain recombines TRBV7-9 with TRBJ1-1; TRBD1 agrees at 7 bases. The junction had 8 bases not matched to a gene; V was cut back by 5 bases and J by 5 bases. The CDR3 is made up of 14 amino acids. Germline assignment: CDR1 SEHNR and CDR2 FQNEAQ (reference sequence). Written as DNA, the CDR3 is TGTGCCAGCAGCACCGTGACAGGGAAGACTGAAGCTTTCTTT. Protein sequence: CASSTVTGKTEAFF.

On this clone itself: Other nucleotide sequences in the sample specify the same CDR3. This chain connects TRBV2 to TRBJ2-7, with D unclear. The germline V and J ends were trimmed by 3 bases and 4 bases, with 7 bases remaining between them. This CDR3 spans 12 amino acids. CDR1 SNHLY and CDR2 FYNNEI come from the germline V gene. The CDR3 sequence is CASSEGRYEQYF. The CDR3 DNA sequence: TGTGCCAGCAGTGAGGGCAGATACGAGCAGTACTTC.

J is TRBJ2-2 and V is TRBV7-8; 15 bases align to TRBD2. This CDR3 region has 18 residues. Germline assignment: CDR1 SGHVS and CDR2 FQNEAQ. With 5 bases clipped from V and 1 base from J, the junction kept 5 bases outside the gene matches. CDR3 DNA sequence: TGTGCCAGCAGCCCGGGACTAGCGGGAGGTTTGAACACCGGGGAGCTGTTTTTT. Translation gives CASSPGLAGGLNTGELFF.

The chain couples TRBV29-1 to TRBJ2-1; TRBD1 is a possible D gene (6 bases). V was shortened by 4 bases and J by 10 bases, with 20 bases between the two germline ends. The germline V gene has CDR1 SQVTM and CDR2 ANQGSEA. The CDR3 is made up of 14 amino acids. The CDR3 is CSVGVRGWIGEQFF. In nucleotides, the CDR3 is TGCAGCGTTGGGGTCAGGGGATGGATTGGAGAGCAGTTCTTC.

The chain carries TRBV11-2 and TRBJ2-2; 7 nucleotides match TRBD2. The germline gives CDR1 SGHAT, CDR2 FQNNGV. The length of the CDR3 is 16 residues. The J segment lost 3 bases and the V segment lost 5 bases, leaving 9 bases of the junction unmatched. DNA of the CDR3: TGTGCCAGCAGCCCGGGGAGAGGGAGGGACACCGGGGAGCTGTTTTTT. It codes for CASSPGRGRDTGELFF.

The chain employs TRBV9 and TRBJ2-7; 9 bases map to TRBD1. The CDR3 runs to 14 residues. With V trimmed by 4 bases and J by 5 bases, 7 bases remained unmatched. Germline V CDR1 and CDR2: SGDLS, YYNGEE. The CDR3 spells CASSLTGGGNEQYF. The CDR3 bases are TGTGCCAGCAGCCTAACAGGGGGCGGCAACGAGCAGTACTTC.

This chain joins TRBV13 and TRBJ2-7; 7 bases fit TRBD1. CDR1 and CDR2 (germline): PRHDT, FYEKMQ (reference sequence). This CDR3 has 15 amino acids. The V and J ends lost 5 bases and 5 bases, in that order; junction bases with no gene match: 12. Here the CDR3 reads CASSVRTGRFHEQYF. The CDR3 DNA reads as TGTGCCAGCAGCGTACGGACAGGTCGGTTCCACGAGCAGTACTTC.

The chain links TRBV4-1 to TRBJ1-2; a weak D match, TRBD1 (5 bases). Germline V gene lookup returns CDR1 MGHRA and CDR2 YSYEKL. This CDR3 contains 13 residues. The V and J ends lost 4 bases and 6 bases respectively, with 12 bases between them. This CDR3 is CASSRDEGDGYTF. The CDR3 DNA is TGCGCCAGCAGCCGCGATGAAGGGGATGGCTACACCTTC.

The chain carries TRBV2 and TRBJ2-7; TRBD1 is a possible D gene (6 bases). Trimming pared 2 bases from V and 5 bases from J, leaving 13 bases between. This CDR3 is built from 14 residues. CDR1 and CDR2 (germline): SNHLY, FYNNEI. The CDR3 DNA is TGTGCCAGCAGTGAATTTTACAGGGACAACGAGCAGTACTTC. The encoded protein is CASSEFYRDNEQYF.